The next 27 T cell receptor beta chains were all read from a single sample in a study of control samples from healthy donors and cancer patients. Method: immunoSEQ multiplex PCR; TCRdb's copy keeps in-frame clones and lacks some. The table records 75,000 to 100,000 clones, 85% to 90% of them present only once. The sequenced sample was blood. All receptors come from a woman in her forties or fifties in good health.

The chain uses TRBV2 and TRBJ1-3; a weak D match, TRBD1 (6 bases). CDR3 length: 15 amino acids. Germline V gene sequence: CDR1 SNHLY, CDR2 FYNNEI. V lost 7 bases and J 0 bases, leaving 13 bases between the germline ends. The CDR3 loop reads CASTMDRVSGNTIYF. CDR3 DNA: TGTGCCAGCACTATGGACAGAGTCTCTGGAAACACCATATATTTT.

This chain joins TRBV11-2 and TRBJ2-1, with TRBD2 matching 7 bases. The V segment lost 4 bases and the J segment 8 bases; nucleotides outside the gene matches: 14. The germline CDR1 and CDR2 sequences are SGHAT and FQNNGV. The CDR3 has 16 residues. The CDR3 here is CASSSPRVQRGDEQFF. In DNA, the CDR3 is TGTGCCAGCAGCTCGCCCCGGGTCCAGCGGGGAGATGAGCAGTTCTTC.

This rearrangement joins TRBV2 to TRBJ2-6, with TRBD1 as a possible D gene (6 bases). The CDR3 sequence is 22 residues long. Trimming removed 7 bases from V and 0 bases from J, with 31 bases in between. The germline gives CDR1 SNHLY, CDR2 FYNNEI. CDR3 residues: CASILRPQLTIKGGSGANVLTF. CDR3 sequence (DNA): TGTGCCAGCATCCTAAGGCCCCAGTTGACTATTAAAGGGGGCTCTGGGGCCAACGTCCTGACTTTC.

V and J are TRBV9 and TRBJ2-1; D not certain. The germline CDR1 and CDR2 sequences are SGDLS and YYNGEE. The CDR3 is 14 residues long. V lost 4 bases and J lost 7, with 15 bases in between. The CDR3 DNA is TGTGCCAGCAGCCCTCGGGCCCCTCGGAATGAGCAGTTCTTC. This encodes CASSPRAPRNEQFF.

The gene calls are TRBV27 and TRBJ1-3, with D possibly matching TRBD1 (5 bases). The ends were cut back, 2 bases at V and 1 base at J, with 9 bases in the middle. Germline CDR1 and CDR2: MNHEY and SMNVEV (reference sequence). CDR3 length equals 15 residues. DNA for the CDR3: TGTGCCAGCAGTTTACTTTGGGGGTCTGGAAACACCATATATTTT. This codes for CASSLLWGSGNTIYF.

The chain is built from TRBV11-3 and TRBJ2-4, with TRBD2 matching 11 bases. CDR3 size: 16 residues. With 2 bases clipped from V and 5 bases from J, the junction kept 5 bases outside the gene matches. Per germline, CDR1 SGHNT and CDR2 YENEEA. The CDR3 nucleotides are TGTGCCAGCAGCTTACGGATTAGCGGGAGGGAAAACATTCAGTACTTC. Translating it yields CASSLRISGRENIQYF.

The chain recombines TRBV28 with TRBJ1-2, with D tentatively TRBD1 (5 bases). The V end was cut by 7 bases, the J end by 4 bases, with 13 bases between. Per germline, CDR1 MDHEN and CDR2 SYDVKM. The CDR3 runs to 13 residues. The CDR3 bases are TGTGCCAGCATTACAGGAGGTACCTATGGCTACACCTTC. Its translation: CASITGGTYGYTF.

CDR3 region: CASSPRTGQEGYTF. CDR3 in DNA: TGTGCCAGCTCACCGAGGACAGGCCAGGAGGGCTACACCTTC. This rearrangement joins TRBV18 to TRBJ1-2; 7 nucleotides align to TRBD1. The CDR3 totals 14 residues. Germline CDR1 is KGHSH and CDR2 is LQKENI. V trimming: 3 bases; J trimming: 8 bases; junction bases outside the gene matches: 9.

The CDR3 DNA is TGTGCCAGCAGCTTCGACATTCGAGATACGCAGTATTTT. It specifies CASSFDIRDTQYF. The chain links TRBV7-7 to TRBJ2-3; no firm D call. The CDR3 runs 13 residues. The germline CDR1 and CDR2 sequences are SSHAT and FNYEAQ (reference sequence). Trimming removed 3 bases from V and 5 bases from J, with 9 bases in between.

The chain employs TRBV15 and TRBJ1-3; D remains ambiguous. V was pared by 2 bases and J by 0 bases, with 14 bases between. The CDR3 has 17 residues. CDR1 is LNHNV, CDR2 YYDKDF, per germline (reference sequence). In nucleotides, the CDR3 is TGTGCCACCAGCAGAAACAAAGGGCAGCACTCTGGAAACACCATATATTTT. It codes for CATSRNKGQHSGNTIYF.

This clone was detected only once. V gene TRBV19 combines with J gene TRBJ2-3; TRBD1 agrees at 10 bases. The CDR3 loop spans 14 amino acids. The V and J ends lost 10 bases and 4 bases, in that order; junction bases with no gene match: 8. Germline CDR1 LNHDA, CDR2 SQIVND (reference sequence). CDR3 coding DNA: TGTGCCACCAAGACAGGGGGCGGCGCAGATACGCAGTATTTT. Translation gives CATKTGGGADTQYF.

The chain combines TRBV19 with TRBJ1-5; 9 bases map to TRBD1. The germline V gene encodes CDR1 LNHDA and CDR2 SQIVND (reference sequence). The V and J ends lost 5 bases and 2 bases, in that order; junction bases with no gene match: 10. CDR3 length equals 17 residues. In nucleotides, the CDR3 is TGTGCCAGTAGTTCTTCGGACAGGGGACGGGGCAATCAGCCCCAGCATTTT. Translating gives CASSSSDRGRGNQPQHF.

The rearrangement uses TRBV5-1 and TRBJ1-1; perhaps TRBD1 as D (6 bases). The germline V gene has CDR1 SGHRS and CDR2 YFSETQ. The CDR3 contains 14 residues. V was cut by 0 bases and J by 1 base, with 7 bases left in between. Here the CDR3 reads CASSLATGNTEAFF. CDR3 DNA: TGCGCCAGCAGCTTGGCGACAGGGAACACTGAAGCTTTCTTT.

CDR3 nucleotide sequence: TGCGCCAGCAGCCAAGGGACTCCAGGAACTAATGAAAAACTGTTTTTT. Protein: CASSQGTPGTNEKLFF. The chain links TRBV4-1 to TRBJ1-4; D unclear. Germline V gene data show CDR1 as MGHRA and CDR2 as YSYEKL. CDR3 length: 16 amino acids. V was cut by 1 base and J by 1 base, with 10 bases left in between.

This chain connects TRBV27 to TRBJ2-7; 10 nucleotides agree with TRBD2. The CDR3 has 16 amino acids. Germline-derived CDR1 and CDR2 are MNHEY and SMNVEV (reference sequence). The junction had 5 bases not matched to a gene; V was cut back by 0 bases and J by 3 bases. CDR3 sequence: CASSLSRTSGIYEQYF. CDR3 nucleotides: TGTGCCAGCAGTTTATCCCGGACTAGCGGAATCTACGAGCAGTACTTC.

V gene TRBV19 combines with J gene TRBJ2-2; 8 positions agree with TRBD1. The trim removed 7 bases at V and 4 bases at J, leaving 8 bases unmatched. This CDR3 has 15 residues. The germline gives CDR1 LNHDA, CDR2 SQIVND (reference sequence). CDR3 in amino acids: CASTLDRATTGELFF. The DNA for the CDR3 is TGTGCCAGTACCCTGGACAGGGCTACCACCGGGGAGCTGTTTTTT.

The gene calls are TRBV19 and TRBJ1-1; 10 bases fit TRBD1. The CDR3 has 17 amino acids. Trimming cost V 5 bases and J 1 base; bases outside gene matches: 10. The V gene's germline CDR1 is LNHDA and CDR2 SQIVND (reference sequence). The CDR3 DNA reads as TGTGCCAGTAGTCCAGAGGGGGACAGGGGCAAGAACACTGAAGCTTTCTTT. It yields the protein CASSPEGDRGKNTEAFF.

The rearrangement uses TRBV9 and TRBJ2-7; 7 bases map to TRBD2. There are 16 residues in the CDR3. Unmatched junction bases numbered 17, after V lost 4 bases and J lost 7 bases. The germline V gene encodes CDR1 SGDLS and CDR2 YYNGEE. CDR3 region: CASSPQGRARVGEQYF. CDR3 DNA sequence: TGTGCCAGCAGCCCCCAAGGGAGGGCGAGAGTCGGAGAGCAGTACTTC.

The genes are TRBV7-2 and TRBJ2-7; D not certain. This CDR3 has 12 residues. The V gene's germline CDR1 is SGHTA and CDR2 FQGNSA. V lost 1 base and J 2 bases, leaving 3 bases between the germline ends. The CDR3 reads CASSLDTYEQYF. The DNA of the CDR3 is TGTGCCAGCAGCTTAGACACCTACGAGCAGTACTTC.

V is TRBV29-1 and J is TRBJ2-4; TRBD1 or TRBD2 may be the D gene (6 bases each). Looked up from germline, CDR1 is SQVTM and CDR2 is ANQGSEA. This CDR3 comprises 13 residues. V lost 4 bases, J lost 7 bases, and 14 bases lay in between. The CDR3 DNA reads TGCAGCGTTGCTCCTGAAGGGGGGAACATTCAGTACTTC. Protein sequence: CSVAPEGGNIQYF.

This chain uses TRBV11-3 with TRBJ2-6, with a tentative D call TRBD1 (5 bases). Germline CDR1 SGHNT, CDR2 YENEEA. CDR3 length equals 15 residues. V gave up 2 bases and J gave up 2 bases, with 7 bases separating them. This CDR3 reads CASSLQGPGANVLTF. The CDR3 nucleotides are TGTGCCAGCAGCTTACAGGGCCCTGGGGCCAACGTCCTGACTTTC.

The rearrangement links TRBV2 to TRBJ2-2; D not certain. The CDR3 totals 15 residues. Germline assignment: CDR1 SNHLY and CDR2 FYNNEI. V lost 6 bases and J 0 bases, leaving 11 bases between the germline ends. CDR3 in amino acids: CASRKADPNTGELFF. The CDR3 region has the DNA TGTGCCAGCAGAAAGGCGGACCCGAACACCGGGGAGCTGTTTTTT.

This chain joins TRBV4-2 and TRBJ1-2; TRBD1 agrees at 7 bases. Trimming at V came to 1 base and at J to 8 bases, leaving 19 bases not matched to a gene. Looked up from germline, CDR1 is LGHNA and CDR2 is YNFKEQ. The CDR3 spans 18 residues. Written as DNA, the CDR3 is TGTGCCAGCAGCCAAGGTCTGGAGGCAGGGGGTGACCTTTGGGGCTACACCTTC. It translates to CASSQGLEAGGDLWGYTF.

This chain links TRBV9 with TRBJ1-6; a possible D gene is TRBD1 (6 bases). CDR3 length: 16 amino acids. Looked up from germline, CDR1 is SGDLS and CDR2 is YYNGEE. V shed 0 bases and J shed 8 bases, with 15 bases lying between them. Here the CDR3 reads CASSVGAGAGDSPLHF. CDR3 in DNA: TGTGCCAGCAGCGTAGGGGCGGGGGCAGGCGATTCACCCCTCCACTTT.

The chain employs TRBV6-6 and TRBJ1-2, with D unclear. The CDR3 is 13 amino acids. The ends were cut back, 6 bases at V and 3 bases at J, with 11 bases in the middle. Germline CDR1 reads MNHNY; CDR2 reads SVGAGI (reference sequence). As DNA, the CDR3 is TGTGCCAGCAGCCAACCGGGATACTATGGCTACACCTTC. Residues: CASSQPGYYGYTF.

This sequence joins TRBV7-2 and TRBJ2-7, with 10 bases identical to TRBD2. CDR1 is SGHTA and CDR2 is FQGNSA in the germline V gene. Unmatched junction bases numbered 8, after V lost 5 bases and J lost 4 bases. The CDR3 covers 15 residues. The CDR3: CASSPNAGLAYEQYF. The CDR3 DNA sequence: TGTGCCAGCAGCCCCAACGCGGGACTAGCGTACGAGCAGTACTTC. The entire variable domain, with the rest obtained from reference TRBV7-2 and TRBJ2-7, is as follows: GAGVSQSPSNKVTEKGKDVELRCDPISGHTALYWYRQSLGQGLEFLIYFQGNSAPDKSGLPSDRFSAERTGGSVSTLTIQRTQQEDSAVYLCASSPNAGLAYEQYFGPGTRLTVT.

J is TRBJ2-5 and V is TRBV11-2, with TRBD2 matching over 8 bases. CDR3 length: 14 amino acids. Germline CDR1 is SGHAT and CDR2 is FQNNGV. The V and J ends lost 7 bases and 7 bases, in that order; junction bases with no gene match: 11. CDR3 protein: CASTTGGTWGTQYF. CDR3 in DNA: TGTGCCAGCACCACGGGGGGGACCTGGGGGACCCAGTACTTC.